This T cell receptor beta chain is drawn from a study of cytomegalovirus exposure and HLA in healthy donors. Generated by immunoSEQ multiplex PCR, the TCRdb table keeps only in-frame clones and is missing some. Of tens of thousands of clones listed, over 90% are singletons. The germline V gene has CDR1 SGHAT and CDR2 FQNNGV. CDR3 length: 12 amino acids. The ends were cut back, 8 bases at V and 6 bases at J, with 10 bases in the middle. The TCR originated in a man aged 18 to 29 in good health and CMV-seronegative. Sequenced material: PBMCs. J is TRBJ2-2 and V is TRBV11-2; D might be TRBD2 (6 bases). The CDR3 sequence is CASGRLAGELFF. Written as DNA, the CDR3 is TGTGCCAGCGGGCGACTAGCCGGGGAGCTGTTTTTT.